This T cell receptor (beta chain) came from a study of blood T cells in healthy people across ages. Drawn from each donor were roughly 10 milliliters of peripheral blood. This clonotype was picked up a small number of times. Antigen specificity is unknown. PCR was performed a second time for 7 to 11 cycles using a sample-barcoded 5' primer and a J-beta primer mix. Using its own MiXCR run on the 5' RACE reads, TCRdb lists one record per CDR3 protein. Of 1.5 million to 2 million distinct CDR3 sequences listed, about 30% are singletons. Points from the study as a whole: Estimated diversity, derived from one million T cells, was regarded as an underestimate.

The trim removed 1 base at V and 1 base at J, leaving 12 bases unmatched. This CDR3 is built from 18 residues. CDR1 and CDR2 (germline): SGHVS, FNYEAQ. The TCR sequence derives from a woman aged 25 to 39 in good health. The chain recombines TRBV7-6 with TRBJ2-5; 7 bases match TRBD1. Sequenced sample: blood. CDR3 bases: TGTGCCAGCAGCTTAGGACGTAACAGGGGTGGGGGCCAAGAGACCCAGTACTTC. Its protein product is CASSLGRNRGGGQETQYF.